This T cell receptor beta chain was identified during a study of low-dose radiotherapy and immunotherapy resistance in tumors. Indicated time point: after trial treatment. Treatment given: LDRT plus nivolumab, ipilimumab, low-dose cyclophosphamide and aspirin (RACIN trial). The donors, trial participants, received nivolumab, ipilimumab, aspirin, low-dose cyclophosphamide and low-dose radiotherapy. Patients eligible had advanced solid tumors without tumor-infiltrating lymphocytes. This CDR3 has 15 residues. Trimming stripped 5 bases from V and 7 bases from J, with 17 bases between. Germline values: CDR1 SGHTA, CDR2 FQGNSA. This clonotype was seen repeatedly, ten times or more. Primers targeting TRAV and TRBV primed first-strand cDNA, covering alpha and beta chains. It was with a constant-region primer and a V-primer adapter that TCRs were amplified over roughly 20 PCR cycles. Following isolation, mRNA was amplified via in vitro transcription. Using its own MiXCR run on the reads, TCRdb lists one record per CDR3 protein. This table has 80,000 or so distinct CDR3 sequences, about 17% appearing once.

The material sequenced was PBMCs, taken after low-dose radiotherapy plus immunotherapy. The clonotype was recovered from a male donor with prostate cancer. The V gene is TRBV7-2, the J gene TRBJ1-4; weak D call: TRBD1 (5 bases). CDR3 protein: CASSPSGADFEKLFF. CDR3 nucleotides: TGTGCCAGCAGCCCAAGCGGGGCAGACTTTGAAAAACTGTTTTTT.